Listed below are T cell receptor beta chains from one sample, sequenced in a study of blood T cell repertoires in COVID-19. The method was immunoSEQ multiplex PCR; TCRdb's version includes in-frame clones alone and lacks a portion of them. This table holds approximately 220,000 clones, less than 90% found once. Sequencing used peripheral blood. The receptors come from a woman in her 50s with acute or convalescent COVID-19. Both conserved end residues are part of each CDR3. A D gene is named only where the DNA matches it firmly. The size of a clone is reported for some rows only, either as once, few or many, or as a class for expanded clones.

V gene	D gene	clone size	J gene	CDR3 DNA	CDR3 protein
TRBV18	TRBD1	-	TRBJ2-3	TGTGCCAGCGCTCAAGGACAGGCCACAGATACGCAGTATTTT	CASAQGQATDTQYF
TRBV29-1	-	-	TRBJ1-1	TGCAGCGGTGGGGGGAGTGAAGCTTTCTTT	CSGGGSEAFF
TRBV4-2	TRBD2	-	TRBJ2-2	TGTGCCAGCAGCCAAGTCTCAGCGGGGGGGCCAAACACCGGGGAGCTGTTTTTT	CASSQVSAGGPNTGELFF
TRBV7-2	TRBD2	-	TRBJ2-7	TGTGCCAGCAGCTCACGGACTAGCGGGAGCCTGGAGGAGCAGTACTTC	CASSSRTSGSLEEQYF
TRBV5-1	-	-	TRBJ2-7	TGCGCCAGCAGCTTGGACAGAGCCTACGAGCAGTACTTC	CASSLDRAYEQYF
TRBV7-2	-	-	TRBJ2-2	TGTGCCAGCCGAATAGTTGGCACCGGGGAGCTGTTTTTT	CASRIVGTGELFF
TRBV19	TRBD1	-	TRBJ1-6	TGTGCCAGTAGCTGGACAGGGGATCGTTCACCCCTCCACTTT	CASSWTGDRSPLHF
TRBV21-1	-	-	TRBJ2-1	TGTGCCAGCACGGTATTTTTCCTTTACAATGAGCAGTTCTTC	CASTVFFLYNEQFF
TRBV3-1/TRBV3-2	TRBD2	-	TRBJ2-3	TGTGCCAGCAGCCACCGACTAGCGGGAGGGGTAGATACGCAGTATTTT	CASSHRLAGGVDTQYF
TRBV27	-	-	TRBJ1-3	TGTGCCAGCGCTATCGGGGGGTCTGGAAACACCATATATTTT	CASAIGGSGNTIYF
TRBV5-1	TRBD2	-	TRBJ2-1	TGCGCCAGCAGCTTGCGACTAGCGGCCTACAATGAGCAGTTCTTC	CASSLRLAAYNEQFF
TRBV10-2	-	-	TRBJ1-3	TGCGCCAGCAGTGACGTCCGGAGGACTGGAAACACCATATATTTT	CASSDVRRTGNTIYF
TRBV19	-	-	TRBJ2-3	TGTGCCAGTAGTATAGACCTAATCAGGGGCACAGATACGCAGTATTTT	CASSIDLIRGTDTQYF
TRBV7-2	-	-	TRBJ1-6	TGTGCCAGCAGCTTAGTTGGGGGCCAGGGAACACCCCTCCACTTT	CASSLVGGQGTPLHF
TRBV6-1	TRBD1	-	TRBJ1-2	TGTGCCAGCAGTGCGTACAGGGGGCCACCTAACTATGGCTACACCTTC	CASSAYRGPPNYGYTF
TRBV19	-	-	TRBJ2-5	TGTGCCAGTAGTATCATGTCCCAAGAGACCCAGTACTTC	CASSIMSQETQYF
TRBV4-1	TRBD2	-	TRBJ2-3	TGCGCCAGCAGCCAAGCGTGGGCGGGGGGTAGCACAGATACGCAGTATTTT	CASSQAWAGGSTDTQYF
TRBV2	TRBD1	-	TRBJ2-7	TGTGCCAGCAGTGACTGGCAGGGGGCCTACGAGCAGTACTTC	CASSDWQGAYEQYF
TRBV6-6	TRBD1	-	TRBJ1-2	TGTGCCAGCAGTTACTCAAGGGGGCCGAGTGGCTACACCTTC	CASSYSRGPSGYTF
TRBV10-1	-	-	TRBJ2-2	TGCGCCAGCAGTGAGTCCAACGGGGAGCTGTTTTTT	CASSESNGELFF
TRBV9	-	once	TRBJ2-5	TGTGCCAGCAGCGTAGCGGGGTCAAAAGAGACCCAGTACTTC	CASSVAGSKETQYF
TRBV6-5	TRBD1	-	TRBJ1-6	TGTGCCAGCAGTTACTCACAGGGGAGTAAAGCCCCCCTCCACTTT	CASSYSQGSKAPLHF
TRBV2	TRBD2	-	TRBJ2-7	TGTGCCAGCAGTCCCCTAATAGCGGGACCCTACGAGCAGTACTTC	CASSPLIAGPYEQYF
TRBV19	TRBD2	-	TRBJ2-7	TGTGCCAGTAGACTTAGCGGGAGCGGGATAGGTGGCGAGCAGTACTTC	CASRLSGSGIGGEQYF
TRBV7-8	-	-	TRBJ2-7	TGTGCCAGCAGCCCGGGACTTCCCTACTCCTACGAGCAGTACTTC	CASSPGLPYSYEQYF
TRBV6-2/TRBV6-3	TRBD2	-	TRBJ2-5	TGTGCCAGCAGTTACGGGGAGGGGACTAGCGGGATAGAGACCCAGTACTTC	CASSYGEGTSGIETQYF
TRBV25-1	TRBD1	-	TRBJ1-2	TGTGCCAGCAGTGAATATGGACAGGGTGGATCTGGCTACACCTTC	CASSEYGQGGSGYTF
TRBV20-1	-	-	TRBJ2-1	TGCAGTGCTACCAGATTGAATGAGCAGTTCTTC	CSATRLNEQFF
TRBV3-1/TRBV3-2	-	-	TRBJ2-1	TGTGCCAGCAGCCAAGCGGGAGCCGACAATGAGCAGTTCTTC	CASSQAGADNEQFF
TRBV18	-	-	TRBJ1-1	TGTGCCAGCTCACCACAATTAGGGGACACTGAAGCTTTCTTT	CASSPQLGDTEAFF
TRBV30	TRBD2	-	TRBJ2-7	TGTGCCCTCGACGTGGTAGCGGGAGGACTGTACGAGCAGTACTTC	CALDVVAGGLYEQYF
TRBV6-5	TRBD2	-	TRBJ2-7	TGTGCCAGCACCCCGGGGGGGCTACCCTACGAGCAGTACTTC	CASTPGGLPYEQYF
TRBV11-3	TRBD1	once	TRBJ2-5	TGTGCCAGCAGCTCGGGGACAGGGGGCCGGGAGACCCAGTACTTC	CASSSGTGGRETQYF
TRBV2	-	-	TRBJ1-2	TGTGCCAGCAGTGAAGGAGGGTCCCCCTATGGCTACACCTTC	CASSEGGSPYGYTF
TRBV4-3	-	-	TRBJ1-2	TGCGCCAGCAGCCAAGGGTATGGGGGGACTGGCTACACCTTC	CASSQGYGGTGYTF
TRBV7-3	-	once	TRBJ2-5	TGTGCCAGCAGCTTAACAGGAGGCGGGGAGACCCAGTACTTC	CASSLTGGGETQYF
TRBV7-9	-	-	TRBJ2-1	TGTGCCAGCAGCAGGGATACCCCTCCGGATGAGCAGTTCTTC	CASSRDTPPDEQFF
TRBV9	TRBD2	-	TRBJ2-1	TGTGCCAGCAGCCCGGTGACTAGCTCTAATGAGCAGTTCTTC	CASSPVTSSNEQFF
TRBV11-3	TRBD2	-	TRBJ2-7	TGTGCCAGCAGCTTAGGTTGGGGGGGGACTTACGAGCAGTACTTC	CASSLGWGGTYEQYF
TRBV10-2	TRBD2	-	TRBJ2-5	TGCGCCAGCAGTATCCGGACTAGCGGACCGGGCGAGACCCAGTACTTC	CASSIRTSGPGETQYF
TRBV6-5	-	-	TRBJ1-6	TGTGCCAGCAGTCGAGACAGTAATAATTCACCCCTCCACTTT	CASSRDSNNSPLHF
TRBV28	TRBD2	-	TRBJ2-1	TGTGCCAGCATACCAGGGTCACTAGCGTACAATGAGCAGTTCTTC	CASIPGSLAYNEQFF
TRBV7-9	TRBD2	-	TRBJ2-5	TGTGCCAGCAGTTACCGAGGGCTAGCGGGAGGAGAGACCCAGTACTTC	CASSYRGLAGGETQYF
TRBV12-5	-	once	TRBJ1-5	TGTGCTAGTGGTTTGGAGATTACACAGGGTTACAATCAGCCCCAGCATTTT	CASGLEITQGYNQPQHF
TRBV19	-	-	TRBJ1-1	TGTGCCAGTAGTATTGGAGGGGCTGAAGCTTTCTTT	CASSIGGAEAFF
TRBV9	-	few	TRBJ2-5	TGTGCCAGCACCCGTAGCGGTTTCCAAGAGACCCAGTACTTC	CASTRSGFQETQYF
TRBV21-1	-	-	TRBJ2-3	TGTGCCAGCAGCAAACTAGGACAGGAGAGCACAGATACGCAGTATTTT	CASSKLGQESTDTQYF
TRBV11-3	TRBD2	-	TRBJ2-7	TGTGCCAGCAGCTTAGACCTAGCGGGGGCAACCTACGAGCAGTACTTC	CASSLDLAGATYEQYF
TRBV5-8	TRBD2	-	TRBJ2-5	TGTGCCAGCAGCCCCGGACTAGCGGAGACCCAGTACTTC	CASSPGLAETQYF
TRBV30	-	-	TRBJ2-5	TGTGCCTGGAGCGGGGGACCCCAAGAGACCCAGTACTTC	CAWSGGPQETQYF